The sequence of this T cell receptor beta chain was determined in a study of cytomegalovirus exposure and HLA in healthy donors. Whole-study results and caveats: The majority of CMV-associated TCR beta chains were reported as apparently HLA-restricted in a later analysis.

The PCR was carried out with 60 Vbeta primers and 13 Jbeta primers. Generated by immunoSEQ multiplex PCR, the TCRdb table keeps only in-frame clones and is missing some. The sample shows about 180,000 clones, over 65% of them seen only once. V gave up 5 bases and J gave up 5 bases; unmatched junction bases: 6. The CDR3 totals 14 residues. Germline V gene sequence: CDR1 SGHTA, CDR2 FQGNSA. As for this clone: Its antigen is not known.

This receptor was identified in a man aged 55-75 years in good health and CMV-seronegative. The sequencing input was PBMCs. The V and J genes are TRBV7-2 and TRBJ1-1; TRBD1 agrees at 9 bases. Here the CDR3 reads CASSIRTGETEAFF. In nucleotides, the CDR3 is TGTGCCAGCAGCATCAGGACAGGGGAAACTGAAGCTTTCTTT.